The 22 T cell receptor beta chains listed next were all sequenced from one sample in a study of shared clonotypes between healthy human individuals. Clones were read by immunoSEQ multiplex PCR, and TCRdb kept only the in-frame ones, dropping some. The sample comprises roughly 2.5 million clones, 85% to 95% of which are singletons, and 0.14% rests with the top ten. The sequenced material came from naive CD4+ T cells sorted from blood. Indicated subset: CD45RA+ positively selected. Every receptor here comes from a man between 18 and 35 years old in good health.

This chain links TRBV5-1 with TRBJ2-3, with D unresolved. The germline CDR1 and CDR2 sequences are SGHRS and YFSETQ. V shed 5 bases and J shed 0 bases, with 10 bases lying between them. CDR3 length: 14 residues. CDR3 region: CASRKISSTDTQYF. CDR3 nucleotides: TGCGCCAGCAGAAAAATTTCAAGCACAGATACGCAGTATTTT.

This clone was counted between two and nine times. This chain joins TRBV7-9 and TRBJ1-2; weak D call: TRBD1 (6 bases). The germline CDR1 and CDR2 sequences are SEHNR and FQNEAQ (reference sequence). The V end was cut by 1 base, the J end by 6 bases, with 15 bases between. The CDR3 consists of 15 residues. CDR3 protein: CASSLGGQPSHGYTF. The CDR3 bases are TGTGCCAGCAGCTTAGGAGGACAGCCCTCACATGGCTACACCTTC. The whole variable domain, filled in from reference TRBV7-9 and TRBJ1-2, reads DTGVSQNPRHKITKRGQNVTFRCDPISEHNRLYWYRQTLGQGPEFLTYFQNEAQLEKSRLLSDRFSAERPKGSFSTLEIQRTEQGDSAMYLCASSLGGQPSHGYTFGSGTRLTVV.

J is TRBJ2-2 and V is TRBV27; tentative D call: TRBD2 (6 bases). The CDR3 has 16 residues. The germline V gene encodes CDR1 MNHEY and CDR2 SMNVEV (reference sequence). Trimming removed 4 bases at V and 0 bases at J, with 12 bases between. The DNA for the CDR3 is TGTGCCAGCAGTTCCCCCCGGGGGACGAACACCGGGGAGCTGTTTTTT. Translation: CASSSPRGTNTGELFF.

This chain uses TRBV6-1 with TRBJ2-3; D not certain. CDR3 length equals 12 residues. V lost 7 bases, J lost 3 bases, and 8 bases lay in between. Per the germline V gene, CDR1 is MNHNS and CDR2 is SASEGT. The chain's CDR3 is CASTPPTDTQYF. The CDR3 coding sequence is TGTGCCAGCACCCCACCGACAGATACGCAGTATTTT.

The DNA for the CDR3 is TGTGCTAGTGGTTTGGATGGACTAGTTGTAGATACGCAGTATTTT. It codes for CASGLDGLVVDTQYF. V and J are TRBV12-5 and TRBJ2-3, with 7 bases aligning to TRBD2. The CDR3 extends over 15 amino acids. V trimming: 1 base; J trimming: 5 bases; junction bases outside the gene matches: 6. Germline CDR1 is LGHNT and CDR2 is FRNRAP.

The chain links TRBV11-2 to TRBJ1-4; possibly TRBD1 for D (5 bases). Germline V gene sequence: CDR1 SGHAT, CDR2 FQNNGV. This CDR3 is 14 amino acids long. Trimming left V 5 bases short and J 7 bases short, with 14 bases between. As DNA, the CDR3 is TGTGCCAGCAGCGCTCAAGGGGTAGTTGAAAAACTGTTTTTT. Its translation: CASSAQGVVEKLFF.

The V call is TRBV11-3, the J call TRBJ2-5, with D perhaps matching TRBD1 (6 bases). Trimming removed 6 bases at V and 2 bases at J, with 16 bases between. Per germline, CDR1 SGHNT and CDR2 YENEEA. The CDR3 totals 15 residues. The CDR3 bases are TGTGCCAGCAGTAGGGGGACGGGGCAACAAGAGACCCAGTACTTC. Its translation is CASSRGTGQQETQYF.

This clone showed up just once. Different DNA sequences within this sample yield the same CDR3. The CDR3 is CASSLGAANTEAFF. In DNA form, the CDR3 reads TGTGCCAGCAGCTTAGGGGCGGCAAACACTGAAGCTTTCTTT. The chain employs TRBV7-9 and TRBJ1-1; D gene ambiguous. The V gene lost 1 base and the J gene lost 2 bases, with 8 bases spanning the gap. Germline lookup yields CDR1 SEHNR and CDR2 FQNEAQ (reference sequence). This CDR3 is 14 amino acids long.

This chain connects TRBV29-1 to TRBJ2-2; 7 nucleotides agree with TRBD1. The CDR3 has 13 amino acids. Trimming at V came to 4 bases and at J to 7 bases, leaving 6 bases not matched to a gene. Looked up from germline, CDR1 is SQVTM and CDR2 is ANQGSEA. The CDR3 bases are TGCAGCGTTGCACCTGACAGGGACGGGGAGCTGTTTTTT. It codes for CSVAPDRDGELFF.

This clone was seen just once. The gene calls are TRBV7-2 and TRBJ2-3; no reliable D call. The CDR3 is 13 amino acids. V lost 0 bases, J lost 5 bases, and 6 bases lay in between. Per the germline V gene, CDR1 is SGHTA and CDR2 is FQGNSA. The CDR3 loop reads CASSLAIEDTQYF. The CDR3 region has the DNA TGTGCCAGCAGCTTAGCTATAGAAGATACGCAGTATTTT.

The genes are TRBV6-1 and TRBJ2-1; D gene unclear. V lost 4 bases to trimming and J lost 4 bases, with 11 bases between them. The CDR3 consists of 14 residues. Per germline, CDR1 MNHNS and CDR2 SASEGT. The CDR3 sequence is CASSGQRSYNEQFF. DNA of the CDR3: TGTGCCAGCAGTGGGCAACGATCGTACAATGAGCAGTTCTTC.

The rearrangement joins TRBV10-3 to TRBJ1-2, with 9 bases matching TRBD1. The ends lost 6 bases at V and 5 bases at J; junction bases unmatched: 7. Germline CDR1 reads ENHRY; CDR2 reads SYGVKD. CDR3 length: 14 amino acids. The CDR3 DNA reads TGTGCCATCAGACCGGCGACAGGGGGATATGGCTACACCTTC. Translation gives CAIRPATGGYGYTF.

In this sample, this clone turned up once. The chain recombines TRBV11-3 with TRBJ2-2; D uncertain. Between the trimmed V and J ends, which lost 2 bases and 0 bases, there was a span of 4 bases. The CDR3 totals 14 residues. Germline V gene lookup returns CDR1 SGHNT and CDR2 YENEEA. This chain's CDR3 is CASSLFPNTGELFF. The CDR3 coding sequence is TGTGCCAGCAGCTTATTTCCGAACACCGGGGAGCTGTTTTTT.

The chain employs TRBV19 and TRBJ1-6; 9 bases align to TRBD1. Trimming cost V 4 bases and J 6 bases; bases outside gene matches: 4. This CDR3 is 15 amino acids long. Germline V gene sequence: CDR1 LNHDA, CDR2 SQIVND (reference sequence). Here the CDR3 reads CASSTAGQGNSPLHF. Written as DNA, the CDR3 is TGTGCCAGTAGTACCGCGGGACAGGGTAATTCACCCCTCCACTTT.

The V gene is TRBV7-6, the J gene TRBJ2-2; TRBD2 matches 9 bases. V shed 3 bases, J shed 0 bases, and the junction held 2 bases outside the gene matches. The CDR3 length is 16 residues. Germline V lookup: CDR1 SGHVS, CDR2 FNYEAQ. CDR3 loop: CASSFGTSPNTGELFF. The DNA of the CDR3 is TGTGCCAGCAGCTTCGGGACTAGCCCGAACACCGGGGAGCTGTTTTTT.

V usage is TRBV11-2 and J usage is TRBJ1-1, with 7 bases that match TRBD1. Looked up from germline, CDR1 is SGHAT and CDR2 is FQNNGV. The CDR3 runs 14 residues. The V and J ends lost 9 bases and 0 bases, in that order; junction bases with no gene match: 7. The CDR3 sequence: CASKRDRLNTEAFF. The CDR3, as DNA: TGTGCCAGTAAGAGGGACAGACTGAACACTGAAGCTTTCTTT.

On this clone itself: The same CDR3 can be traced to other DNA sequences in this sample. The CDR3 DNA sequence: TGCGCCAGCAGCTTAGGGGAGGTCGAGACCCAGTACTTC. Encoded protein: CASSLGEVETQYF. This chain connects TRBV5-1 to TRBJ2-5, with a weak D call TRBD2 (6 bases). Per the germline V gene, CDR1 is SGHRS and CDR2 is YFSETQ. V was clipped by 2 bases and J by 5 bases, with 10 bases between them. This CDR3 is built from 13 residues. Drawing the rest from reference TRBV5-1 and TRBJ2-5, the complete variable domain is KAGVTQTPRYLIKTRGQQVTLSCSPISGHRSVSWYQQTPGQGLQFLFEYFSETQRNKGNFPGRFSGRQFSNSRSEMNVSTLELGDSALYLCASSLGEVETQYFGPGTRLLVL.

The chain employs TRBV28 and TRBJ1-1; D remains ambiguous. Germline CDR1 MDHEN, CDR2 SYDVKM. Between the trimmed V and J ends, which lost 10 bases and 4 bases, there was a span of 7 bases. This CDR3 is 10 amino acids long. The CDR3 DNA is TGTGCCACCCTCCTCACTGAAGCTTTCTTT. It yields the protein CATLLTEAFF.

Regarding this clone: Other DNA sequences of this sample code for an identical CDR3. V usage is TRBV11-2 and J usage is TRBJ2-7; 7 positions agree with TRBD1. J gave up 0 bases and V 1 base, and 3 bases lay outside the gene matches. Germline V lookup: CDR1 SGHAT, CDR2 FQNNGV. The CDR3 runs 15 residues. CDR3 in amino acids: CASSLGSGGSYEQYF. CDR3 bases: TGTGCCAGCAGCTTAGGATCAGGGGGCTCCTACGAGCAGTACTTC.

This clone was seen a few times. This chain links TRBV7-9 with TRBJ1-1; maybe TRBD1 (6 bases). CDR1 SEHNR and CDR2 FQNEAQ come from the germline V gene (reference sequence). This CDR3 comprises 14 residues. The V and J ends lost 6 bases and 3 bases respectively, with 14 bases between them. The CDR3 is CASSLPGADTEAFF. In DNA, the CDR3 is TGTGCCAGCAGTTTGCCAGGGGCGGACACTGAAGCTTTCTTT. Based on the CDR3 plus reference TRBV7-9 and TRBJ1-1, the full variable domain is DTGVSQNPRHKITKRGQNVTFRCDPISEHNRLYWYRQTLGQGPEFLTYFQNEAQLEKSRLLSDRFSAERPKGSFSTLEIQRTEQGDSAMYLCASSLPGADTEAFFGQGTRLTVV.

This chain connects TRBV28 to TRBJ1-5; D unresolved. The CDR3 length is 14 residues. Trimming cost V 5 bases and J 0 bases, with 8 bases left between them. Per the germline V gene, CDR1 is MDHEN and CDR2 is SYDVKM. CDR3 sequence: CASSATPSNQPQHF. The CDR3 DNA reads TGTGCCAGCAGTGCGACTCCTAGCAATCAGCCCCAGCATTTT.

The chain employs TRBV9 and TRBJ1-1; possibly TRBD1 for D (5 bases). Trimming removed 2 bases from V and 1 base from J, with 12 bases in between. The CDR3 sequence is 15 residues long. The germline gives CDR1 SGDLS, CDR2 YYNGEE. CDR3 nucleotide sequence: TGTGCCAGCAGCGTCCTCGGGACGCGGAACACTGAAGCTTTCTTT. Translated, it gives CASSVLGTRNTEAFF.